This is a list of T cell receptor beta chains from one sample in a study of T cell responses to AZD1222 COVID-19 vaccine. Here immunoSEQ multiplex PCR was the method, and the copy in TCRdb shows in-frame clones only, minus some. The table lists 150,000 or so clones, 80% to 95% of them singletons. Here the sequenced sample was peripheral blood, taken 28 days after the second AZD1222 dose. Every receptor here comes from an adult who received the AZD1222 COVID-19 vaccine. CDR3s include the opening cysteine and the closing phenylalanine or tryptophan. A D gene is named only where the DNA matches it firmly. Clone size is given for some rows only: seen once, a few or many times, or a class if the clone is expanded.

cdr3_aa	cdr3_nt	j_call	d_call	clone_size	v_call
CAGRGSGANVLTF	TGTGCCGGCCGGGGCTCTGGGGCCAACGTCCTGACTTTC	TRBJ2-6	.	.	TRBV2
CASRPGVNPGYTF	TGTGCCAGCAGACCGGGGGTCAATCCCGGCTACACCTTC	TRBJ1-2	.	.	TRBV6-5
CASSELRHDTEAFF	TGTGCCAGCAGTGAACTGAGACATGACACTGAAGCTTTCTTT	TRBJ1-1	.	.	TRBV2
CAFTQDREGRGTEQYF	TGTGCCTTCACCCAGGACAGGGAGGGACGGGGTACCGAGCAGTACTTC	TRBJ2-7	.	once	TRBV21-1
CAISESGGRRGTDTQYF	TGTGCCATCAGTGAGTCGGGGGGGCGCCGGGGCACAGATACGCAGTATTTT	TRBJ2-3	.	once	TRBV10-3
CASSPPGNQGTEAFF	TGTGCCAGCTCACCACCTGGAAATCAGGGCACTGAAGCTTTCTTT	TRBJ1-1	.	.	TRBV18
CASSLGSAFSGNTIYF	TGTGCCAGCAGCCTCGGGTCGGCTTTCTCTGGAAACACCATATATTTT	TRBJ1-3	.	.	TRBV11-2
CASMARGGGRAYEQYF	TGTGCCAGCATGGCGCGCGGGGGGGGGCGGGCGTACGAGCAGTACTTC	TRBJ2-7	TRBD2	.	TRBV3-1/TRBV3-2
CASSLEDRVGEQYF	TGCGCCAGCAGCTTGGAGGACAGGGTGGGGGAGCAGTACTTC	TRBJ2-7	TRBD1	once	TRBV5-1
CASSQDSSRGSPLHF	TGTGCCAGCAGCCAAGACTCGTCGAGGGGTTCACCCCTCCACTTT	TRBJ1-6	.	once	TRBV3-1/TRBV3-2
CASSQDAGRTYEQYF	TGTGCCAGCAGCCAAGACGCGGGACGCACTTACGAGCAGTACTTC	TRBJ2-7	.	once	TRBV4-2
CASSPRRVSIPEKLFF	TGTGCCAGCAGCCCTCGGAGGGTCTCCATCCCTGAAAAACTGTTTTTT	TRBJ1-4	.	.	TRBV3-1/TRBV3-2
CASSLSTPLAEGGSYEQYF	TGTGCCAGCAGTTTATCAACCCCCCTGGCGGAAGGGGGGTCCTACGAGCAGTACTTC	TRBJ2-7	.	.	TRBV28
CASSPTPWTPGGNQPQHF	TGTGCCAGCTCACCAACACCTTGGACTCCCGGTGGTAATCAGCCCCAGCATTTT	TRBJ1-5	.	.	TRBV18
CASSLRATYEQYF	TGTGCCAGCAGTTTGCGGGCAACCTACGAGCAGTACTTC	TRBJ2-7	.	.	TRBV28
CASSPPSVEQFF	TGTGCCAGCAGCCCCCCGAGCGTTGAGCAGTTCTTC	TRBJ2-1	.	once	TRBV4-2
CASKRRVADTQYF	TGTGCCAGCAAACGTAGGGTGGCAGATACGCAGTATTTT	TRBJ2-3	.	.	TRBV7-9
CASSRSGAGNYGYTF	TGTGCCAGCAGTCGCTCCGGAGCGGGGAACTATGGCTACACCTTC	TRBJ1-2	.	.	TRBV6-5
CAAREQVGTYEQYF	TGTGCCGCACGGGAACAGGTGGGGACCTACGAGCAGTACTTC	TRBJ2-7	.	.	TRBV2
CATSDPALRGTRQETQYF	TGTGCCACCAGTGATCCCGCTTTGAGGGGGACACGCCAAGAGACCCAGTACTTC	TRBJ2-5	.	.	TRBV24-1
CASSHKGRPGSTGELFF	TGTGCCAGCAGCCATAAAGGCAGGCCCGGGAGCACCGGGGAGCTGTTTTTT	TRBJ2-2	.	.	TRBV14
CASRAQGGNTEAFF	TGTGCCAGCAGAGCTCAGGGAGGGAACACTGAAGCTTTCTTT	TRBJ1-1	.	.	TRBV6-4
CSARDGPLHF	TGCAGTGCCCGGGACGGACCCCTCCACTTT	TRBJ1-6	.	.	TRBV20-1
CASSFGGDSPLHF	TGTGCCAGCAGTTTTGGGGGAGATTCACCCCTCCACTTT	TRBJ1-6	.	once	TRBV27
CASSYSGTGETGELFF	TGTGCCAGCAGTTACTCCGGGACAGGGGAAACCGGGGAGCTGTTTTTT	TRBJ2-2	TRBD1	.	TRBV6-5
CASRETIQHGYTF	TGTGCCAGCAGAGAAACCATACAGCATGGCTACACCTTC	TRBJ1-2	.	few	TRBV2
CSASFAWEYAPEQYF	TGCAGTGCTAGTTTCGCGTGGGAATACGCCCCCGAGCAGTACTTC	TRBJ2-7	.	few	TRBV20-1
CASSPGSSYEQYF	TGTGCCAGCAGCCCCGGGTCCTCCTACGAGCAGTACTTC	TRBJ2-7	.	.	TRBV5-6
CATSVDWNNEQFF	TGTGCCACCAGCGTGGACTGGAACAATGAGCAGTTCTTC	TRBJ2-1	.	.	TRBV24-1
CATSSGGWLSYEQYF	TGTGCCACCAGCAGCGGGGGTTGGCTTTCTTACGAGCAGTACTTC	TRBJ2-7	.	.	TRBV15
CASSLTATSGNTIYF	TGTGCCAGCAGCTTGACAGCAACCTCTGGAAACACCATATATTTT	TRBJ1-3	.	once	TRBV7-3
CASSSRGAKLFF	TGTGCCAGCAGTTCCAGGGGTGCAAAACTGTTTTTT	TRBJ1-4	.	.	TRBV6-5
CASSLNEAFF	TGTGCCAGCAGCTTGAATGAAGCTTTCTTT	TRBJ1-1	.	.	TRBV5-5
CASSQSGGYTEAFF	TGTGCCAGCAGCCAATCAGGGGGCTACACTGAAGCTTTCTTT	TRBJ1-1	TRBD1	once	TRBV3-1/TRBV3-2
CASSFLWATYGYTF	TGTGCCAGCAGTTTTTTGTGGGCGACTTATGGCTACACCTTC	TRBJ1-2	.	.	TRBV28
CASSLMGPSSPLHF	TGTGCCAGCAGCTTAATGGGACCTAGTTCACCCCTCCACTTT	TRBJ1-6	.	once	TRBV7-3
CASSLAAGLDTGELFF	TGTGCCAGCAGCTTAGCGGCGGGGTTGGACACCGGGGAGCTGTTTTTT	TRBJ2-2	.	few	TRBV7-9
CASSGRTYNEQFF	TGTGCCAGCAGCGGGCGGACCTACAATGAGCAGTTCTTC	TRBJ2-1	.	.	TRBV2
CASSLGETGYTF	TGTGCCAGCAGCTTGGGGGAAACCGGCTACACCTTC	TRBJ1-2	.	.	TRBV7-9
CASSFQGARGYTF	TGTGCCAGCAGTTTCCAGGGGGCTCGAGGCTACACCTTC	TRBJ1-2	TRBD1	.	TRBV6-5
CASSAVYEQYF	TGTGCCAGCAGTGCGGTCTACGAGCAGTACTTC	TRBJ2-7	.	.	TRBV25-1
CASSEAQGNQPQHF	TGTGCCAGCAGTGAAGCTCAGGGGAATCAGCCCCAGCATTTT	TRBJ1-5	.	.	TRBV2
CASSPEQSATNEKLFF	TGTGCCAGCAGCCCAGAGCAATCAGCGACTAATGAAAAACTGTTTTTT	TRBJ1-4	.	.	TRBV7-6
CASRRTGQGDYQNEKLFF	TGCGCCAGCAGACGCACGGGACAGGGGGATTATCAAAATGAAAAACTGTTTTTT	TRBJ1-4	TRBD1	.	TRBV23-1
CASSDSNRLSGYTF	TGTGCCAGCAGTGACTCGAACAGGCTGAGCGGCTACACCTTC	TRBJ1-2	.	.	TRBV6-4
CASSERVDLYGYTF	TGTGCCAGCAGCGAAAGGGTCGATCTTTATGGCTACACCTTC	TRBJ1-2	.	.	TRBV9
CAISDGQPYGYTF	TGTGCCATCAGTGATGGGCAGCCCTATGGCTACACCTTC	TRBJ1-2	.	.	TRBV10-3
CASSYSAKGNQPQHF	TGTGCCAGCAGTTACTCTGCCAAGGGCAATCAGCCCCAGCATTTT	TRBJ1-5	.	.	TRBV6-5
CSVGARSGNTIYF	TGCAGCGTCGGGGCCCGCTCTGGAAACACCATATATTTT	TRBJ1-3	.	.	TRBV29-1